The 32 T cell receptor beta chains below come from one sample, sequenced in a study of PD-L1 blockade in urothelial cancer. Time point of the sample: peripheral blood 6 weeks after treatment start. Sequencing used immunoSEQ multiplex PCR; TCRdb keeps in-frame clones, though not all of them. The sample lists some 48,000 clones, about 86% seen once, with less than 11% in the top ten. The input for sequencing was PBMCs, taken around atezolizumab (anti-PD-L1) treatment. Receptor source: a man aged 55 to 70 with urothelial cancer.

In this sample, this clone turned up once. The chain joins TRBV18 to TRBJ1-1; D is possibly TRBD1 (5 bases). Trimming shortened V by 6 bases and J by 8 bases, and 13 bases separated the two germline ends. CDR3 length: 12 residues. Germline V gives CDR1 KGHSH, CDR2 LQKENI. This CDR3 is CASSPRGEEAFF. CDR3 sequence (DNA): TGTGCCAGCTCCCCGCGGGGGGAGGAAGCTTTCTTT.

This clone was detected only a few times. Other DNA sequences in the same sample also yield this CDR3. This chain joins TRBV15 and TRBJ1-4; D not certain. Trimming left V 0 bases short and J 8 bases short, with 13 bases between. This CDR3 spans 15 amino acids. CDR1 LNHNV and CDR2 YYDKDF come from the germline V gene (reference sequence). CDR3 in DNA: TGTGCCACCAGCAGAGATGGTGGTCCTCAGGAAAAACTGTTTTTT. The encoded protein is CATSRDGGPQEKLFF. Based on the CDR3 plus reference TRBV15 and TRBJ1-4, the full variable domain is DAMVIQNPRYQVTQFGKPVTLSCSQTLNHNVMYWYQQKSSQAPKLLFHYYDKDFNNEADTPDNFQSRRPNTSFCFLDIRSPGLGDTAMYLCATSRDGGPQEKLFFGSGTQLSVL.

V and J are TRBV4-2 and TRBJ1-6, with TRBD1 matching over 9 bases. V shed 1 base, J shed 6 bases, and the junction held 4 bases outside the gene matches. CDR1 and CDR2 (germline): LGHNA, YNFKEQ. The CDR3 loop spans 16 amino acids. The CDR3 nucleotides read TGTGCCAGCAGCCAAGGGGACAGGGCGGGTAATTCACCCCTCCACTTT. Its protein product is CASSQGDRAGNSPLHF.

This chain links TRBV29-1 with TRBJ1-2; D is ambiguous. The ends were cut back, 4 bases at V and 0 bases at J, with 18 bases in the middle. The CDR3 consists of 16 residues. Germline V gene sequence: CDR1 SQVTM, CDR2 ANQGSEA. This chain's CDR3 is CSVGERLGRPNYGYTF. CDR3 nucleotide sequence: TGCAGCGTTGGGGAGAGGCTGGGGAGACCTAACTATGGCTACACCTTC.

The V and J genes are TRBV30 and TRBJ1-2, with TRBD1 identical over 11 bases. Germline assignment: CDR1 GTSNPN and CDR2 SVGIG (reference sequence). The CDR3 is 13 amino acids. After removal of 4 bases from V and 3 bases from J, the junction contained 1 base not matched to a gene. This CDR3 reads CAWKGQGDYGYTF. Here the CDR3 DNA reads TGTGCCTGGAAGGGACAGGGGGACTATGGCTACACCTTC. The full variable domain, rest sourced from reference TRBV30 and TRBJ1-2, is SQTIHQWPATLVQPVGSPLSLECTVEGTSNPNLYWYRQAAGRGLQLLFYSVGIGQISSEVPQNLSASRPQDRQFILSSKKLLLSDSGFYLCAWKGQGDYGYTFGSGTRLTVV.

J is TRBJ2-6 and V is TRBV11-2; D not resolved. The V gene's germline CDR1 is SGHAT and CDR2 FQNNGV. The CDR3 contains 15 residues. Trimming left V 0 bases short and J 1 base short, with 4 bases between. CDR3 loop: CASSLERSGANVLTF. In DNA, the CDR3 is TGTGCCAGCAGCTTAGAGAGGTCTGGGGCCAACGTCCTGACTTTC.

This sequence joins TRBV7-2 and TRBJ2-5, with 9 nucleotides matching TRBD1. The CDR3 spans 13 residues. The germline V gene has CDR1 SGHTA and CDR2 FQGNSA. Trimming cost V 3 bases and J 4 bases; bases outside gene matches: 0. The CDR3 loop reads CASSLDRGETQYF. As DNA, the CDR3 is TGTGCCAGCAGCTTGGACAGGGGAGAGACCCAGTACTTC.

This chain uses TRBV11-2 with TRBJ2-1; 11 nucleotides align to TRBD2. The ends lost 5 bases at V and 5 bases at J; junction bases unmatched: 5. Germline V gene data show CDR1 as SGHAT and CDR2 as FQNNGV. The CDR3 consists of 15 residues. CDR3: CASSTRTSGHNEQFF. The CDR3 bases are TGTGCCAGCAGCACCCGGACTAGCGGGCACAATGAGCAGTTCTTC. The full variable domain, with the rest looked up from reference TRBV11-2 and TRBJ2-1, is EAGVAQSPRYKIIEKRQSVAFWCNPISGHATLYWYQQILGQGPKLLIQFQNNGVVDDSQLPKDRFSAERLKGVDSTLKIQPAKLEDSAVYLCASSTRTSGHNEQFFGPGTRLTVL.

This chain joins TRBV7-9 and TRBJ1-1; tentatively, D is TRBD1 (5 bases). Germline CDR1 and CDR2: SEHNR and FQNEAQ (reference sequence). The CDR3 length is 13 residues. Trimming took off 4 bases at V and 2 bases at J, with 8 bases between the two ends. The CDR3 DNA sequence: TGTGCCAGCAGCTATGGACAAAACACTGAAGCTTTCTTT. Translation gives CASSYGQNTEAFF.

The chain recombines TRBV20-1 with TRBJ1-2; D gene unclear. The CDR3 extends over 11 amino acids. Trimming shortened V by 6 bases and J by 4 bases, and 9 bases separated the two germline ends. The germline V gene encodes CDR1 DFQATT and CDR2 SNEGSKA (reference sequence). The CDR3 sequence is CSAEEFYGYTF. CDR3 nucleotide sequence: TGCAGTGCCGAGGAGTTCTATGGCTACACCTTC.

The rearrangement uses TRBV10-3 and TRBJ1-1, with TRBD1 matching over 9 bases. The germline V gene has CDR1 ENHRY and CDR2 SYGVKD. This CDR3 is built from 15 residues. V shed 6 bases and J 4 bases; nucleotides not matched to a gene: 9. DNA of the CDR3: TGTGCCATCAGACAGGGGGCGCGGGAGGGCACTGAAGCTTTCTTT. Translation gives CAIRQGAREGTEAFF.

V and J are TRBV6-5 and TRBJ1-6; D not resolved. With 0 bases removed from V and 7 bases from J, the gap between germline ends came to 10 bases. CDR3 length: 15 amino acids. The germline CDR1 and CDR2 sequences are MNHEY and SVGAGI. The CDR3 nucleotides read TGTGCCAGCAGTTACTCGGGGAGAAGCAATTCACCCCTCCACTTT. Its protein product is CASSYSGRSNSPLHF.

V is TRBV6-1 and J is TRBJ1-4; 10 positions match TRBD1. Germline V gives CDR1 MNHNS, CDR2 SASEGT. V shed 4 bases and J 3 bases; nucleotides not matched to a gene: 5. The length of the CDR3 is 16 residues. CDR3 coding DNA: TGTGCCAGCAGTGTGGGACAGGGGATGGCTAATGAAAAACTGTTTTTT. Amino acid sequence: CASSVGQGMANEKLFF.

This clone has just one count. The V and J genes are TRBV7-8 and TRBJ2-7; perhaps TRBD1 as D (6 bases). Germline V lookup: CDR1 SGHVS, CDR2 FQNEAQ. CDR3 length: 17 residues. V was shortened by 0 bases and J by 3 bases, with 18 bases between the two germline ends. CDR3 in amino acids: CASSLAIGAGVLYEQYF. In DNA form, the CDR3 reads TGTGCCAGCAGCTTAGCGATTGGGGCAGGGGTCCTCTACGAGCAGTACTTC.

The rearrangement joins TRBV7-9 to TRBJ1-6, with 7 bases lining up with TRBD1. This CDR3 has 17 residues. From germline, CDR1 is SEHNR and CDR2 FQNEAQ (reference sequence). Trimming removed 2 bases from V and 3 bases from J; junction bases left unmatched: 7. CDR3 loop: CASSLSQGSGYNSPLHF. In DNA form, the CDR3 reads TGTGCCAGCAGCTTATCACAGGGGAGCGGCTATAATTCACCCCTCCACTTT.

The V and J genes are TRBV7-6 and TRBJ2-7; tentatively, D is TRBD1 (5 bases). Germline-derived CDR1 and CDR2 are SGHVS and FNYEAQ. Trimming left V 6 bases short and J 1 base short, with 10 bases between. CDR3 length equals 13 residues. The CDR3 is CASRSDISYEQYF. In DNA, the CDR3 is TGTGCCAGCAGATCGGACATTTCCTACGAGCAGTACTTC. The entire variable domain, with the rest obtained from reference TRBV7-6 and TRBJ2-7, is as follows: GAGVSQSPRYKVTKRGQDVALRCDPISGHVSLYWYRQALGQGPEFLTYFNYEAQQDKSGLPNDRFSAERPEGSISTLTIQRTEQRDSAMYRCASRSDISYEQYFGPGTRLTVT.

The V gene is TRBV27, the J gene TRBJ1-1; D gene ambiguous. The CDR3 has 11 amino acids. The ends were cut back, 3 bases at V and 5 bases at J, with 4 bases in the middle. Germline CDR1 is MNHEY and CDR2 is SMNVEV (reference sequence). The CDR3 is CASSFGTEAFF. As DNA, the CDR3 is TGTGCCAGCAGTTTCGGGACTGAAGCTTTCTTT.

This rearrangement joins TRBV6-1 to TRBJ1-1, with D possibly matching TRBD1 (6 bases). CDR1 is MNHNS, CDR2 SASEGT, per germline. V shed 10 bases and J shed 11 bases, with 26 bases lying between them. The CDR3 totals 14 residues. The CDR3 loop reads CAILDRGLSSYAFF. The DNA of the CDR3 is TGTGCCATCCTGGACAGAGGCCTTTCTTCGTATGCTTTCTTT.

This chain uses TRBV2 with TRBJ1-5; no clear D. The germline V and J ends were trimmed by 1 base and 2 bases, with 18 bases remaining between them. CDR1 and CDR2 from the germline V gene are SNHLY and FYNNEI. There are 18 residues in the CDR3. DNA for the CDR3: TGTGCCAGCAGTGAAGATCTCAGCCAGGTTAGGCGCAATCAGCCCCAGCATTTT. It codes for CASSEDLSQVRRNQPQHF.

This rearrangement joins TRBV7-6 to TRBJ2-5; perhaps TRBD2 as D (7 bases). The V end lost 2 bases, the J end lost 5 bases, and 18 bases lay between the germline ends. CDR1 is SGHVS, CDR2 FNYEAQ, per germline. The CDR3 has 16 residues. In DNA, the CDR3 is TGTGCCAGCAGCTTACCGTTTCGGGGGGCCTCGGAGACCCAGTACTTC. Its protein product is CASSLPFRGASETQYF.

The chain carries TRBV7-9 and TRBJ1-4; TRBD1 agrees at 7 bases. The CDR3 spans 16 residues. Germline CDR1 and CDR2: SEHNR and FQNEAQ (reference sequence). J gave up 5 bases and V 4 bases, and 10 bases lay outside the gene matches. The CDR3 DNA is TGTGCCAGCAGCTACATGGGACAGAAGTTAAATGAAAAACTGTTTTTT. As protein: CASSYMGQKLNEKLFF. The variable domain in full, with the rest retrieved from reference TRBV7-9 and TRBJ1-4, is DTGVSQNPRHKITKRGQNVTFRCDPISEHNRLYWYRQTLGQGPEFLTYFQNEAQLEKSRLLSDRFSAERPKGSFSTLEIQRTEQGDSAMYLCASSYMGQKLNEKLFFGSGTQLSVL.

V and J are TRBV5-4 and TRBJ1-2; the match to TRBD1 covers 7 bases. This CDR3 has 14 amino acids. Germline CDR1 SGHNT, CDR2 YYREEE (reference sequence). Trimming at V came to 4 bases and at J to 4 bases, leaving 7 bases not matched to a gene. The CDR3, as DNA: TGTGCCAGCAGCGGGTCCCAGGGGGGCTATGGCTACACCTTC. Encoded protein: CASSGSQGGYGYTF.

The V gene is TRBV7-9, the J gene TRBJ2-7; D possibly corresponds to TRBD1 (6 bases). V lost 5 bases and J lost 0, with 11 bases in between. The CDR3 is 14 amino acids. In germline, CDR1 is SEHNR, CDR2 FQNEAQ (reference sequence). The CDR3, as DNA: TGTGCCAGCAGCCTAAAGGACAGCTCCTACGAGCAGTACTTC. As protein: CASSLKDSSYEQYF.

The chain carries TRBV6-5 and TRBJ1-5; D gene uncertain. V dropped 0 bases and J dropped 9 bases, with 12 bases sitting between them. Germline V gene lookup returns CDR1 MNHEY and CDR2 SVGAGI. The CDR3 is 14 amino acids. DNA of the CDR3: TGTGCCAGCAGTTACTCGTCTAACCGCGGGCCCCAGCATTTT. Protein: CASSYSSNRGPQHF.

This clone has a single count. CDR3 nucleotides: TGCGCCAGCAGCTTGACCGTAGCCCATTCGGGAGATACGCAGTATTTT. This codes for CASSLTVAHSGDTQYF. The chain employs TRBV5-1 and TRBJ2-3; D is ambiguous. Germline V gene data show CDR1 as SGHRS and CDR2 as YFSETQ. CDR3 size: 16 residues. Trimming pared 1 base from V and 5 bases from J, leaving 17 bases between.

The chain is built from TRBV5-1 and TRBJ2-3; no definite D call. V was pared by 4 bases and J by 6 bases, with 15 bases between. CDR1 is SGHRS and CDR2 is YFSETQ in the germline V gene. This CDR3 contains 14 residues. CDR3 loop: CASSLGQSGDTQYF. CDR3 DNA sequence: TGCGCCAGCAGCCTGGGTCAGTCGGGTGATACGCAGTATTTT.

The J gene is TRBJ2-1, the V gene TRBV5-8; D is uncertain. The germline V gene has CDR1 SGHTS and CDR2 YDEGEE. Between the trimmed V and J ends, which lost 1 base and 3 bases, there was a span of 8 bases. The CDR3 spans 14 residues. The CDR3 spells CASSLQTGYNEQFF. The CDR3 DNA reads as TGTGCCAGCAGCTTGCAAACGGGCTACAATGAGCAGTTCTTC.

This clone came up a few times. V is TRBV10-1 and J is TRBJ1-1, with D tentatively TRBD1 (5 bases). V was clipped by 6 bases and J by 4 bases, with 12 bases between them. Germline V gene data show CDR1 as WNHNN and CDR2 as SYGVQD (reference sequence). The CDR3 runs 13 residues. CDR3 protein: CASRGGPTTEAFF. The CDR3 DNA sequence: TGCGCCAGCAGGGGGGGTCCGACCACTGAAGCTTTCTTT.

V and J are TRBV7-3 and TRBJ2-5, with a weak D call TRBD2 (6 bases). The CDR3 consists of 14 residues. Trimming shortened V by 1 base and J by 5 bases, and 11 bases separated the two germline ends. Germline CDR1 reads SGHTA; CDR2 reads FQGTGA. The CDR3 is CASSLNGGGETQYF. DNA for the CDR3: TGTGCCAGCAGCTTAAATGGTGGGGGGGAGACCCAGTACTTC.

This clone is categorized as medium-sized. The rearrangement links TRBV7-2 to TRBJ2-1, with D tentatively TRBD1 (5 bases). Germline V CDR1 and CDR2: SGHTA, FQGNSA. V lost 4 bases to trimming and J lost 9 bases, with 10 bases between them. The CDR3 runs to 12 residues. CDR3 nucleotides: TGTGCCAGCAGCTCGTCAGGGATTGAGCAGTTCTTC. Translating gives CASSSSGIEQFF. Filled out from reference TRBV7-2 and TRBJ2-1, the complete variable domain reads GAGVSQSPSNKVTEKGKDVELRCDPISGHTALYWYRQSLGQGLEFLIYFQGNSAPDKSGLPSDRFSAERTGGSVSTLTIQRTQQEDSAVYLCASSSSGIEQFFGPGTRLTVL.

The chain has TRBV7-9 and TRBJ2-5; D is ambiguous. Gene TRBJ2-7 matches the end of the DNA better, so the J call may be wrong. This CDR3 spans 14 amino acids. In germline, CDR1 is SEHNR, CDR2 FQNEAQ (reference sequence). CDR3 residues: CASSFGRPPYEQYF. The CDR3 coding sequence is TGTGCCAGCAGCTTTGGTCGTCCTCCGTACGAGCAGTACTTC.

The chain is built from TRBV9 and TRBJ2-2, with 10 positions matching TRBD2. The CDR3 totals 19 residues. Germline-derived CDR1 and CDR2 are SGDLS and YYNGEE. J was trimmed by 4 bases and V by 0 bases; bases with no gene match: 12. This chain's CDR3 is CASSVALAGVLTSTGELFF. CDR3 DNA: TGTGCCAGCAGCGTAGCCCTAGCGGGGGTCCTCACTTCCACCGGGGAGCTGTTTTTT.